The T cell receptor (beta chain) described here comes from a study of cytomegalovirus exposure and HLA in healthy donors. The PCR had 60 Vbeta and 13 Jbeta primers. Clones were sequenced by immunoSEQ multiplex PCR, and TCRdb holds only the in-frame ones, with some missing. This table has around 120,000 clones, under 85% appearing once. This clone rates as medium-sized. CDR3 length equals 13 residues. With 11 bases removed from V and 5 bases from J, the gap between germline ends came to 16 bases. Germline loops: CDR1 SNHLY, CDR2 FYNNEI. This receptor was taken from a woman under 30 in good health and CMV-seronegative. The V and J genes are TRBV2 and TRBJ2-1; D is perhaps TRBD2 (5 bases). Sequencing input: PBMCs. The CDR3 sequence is CAPEAPTNNEQFF. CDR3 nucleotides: TGTGCCCCGGAGGCCCCGACCAACAATGAGCAGTTCTTC.